Below are 32 T cell receptor beta chains sequenced from a single sample in a study of cytomegalovirus exposure and HLA in healthy donors. The PCR used 60 Vbeta and 13 Jbeta primers. The repertoire was sequenced with immunoSEQ multiplex PCR; TCRdb's copy has only in-frame clones and lacks some. The data show 110,000 to 150,000 clones, 76% seen once. Sample: PBMCs. The origin of the receptors is a man between 18 and 35 years old in good health and CMV-seronegative.

The rearrangement links TRBV7-9 to TRBJ2-3; 14 bases fit TRBD2. The CDR3 has 15 amino acids. V gave up 5 bases and J gave up 6 bases; unmatched junction bases: 4. CDR1 is SEHNR, CDR2 FQNEAQ, per germline (reference sequence). The chain's CDR3 is CASSRTSGGTDTQYF. CDR3 sequence (DNA): TGTGCCAGCAGCCGGACTAGCGGGGGGACGGATACGCAGTATTTT.

The gene calls are TRBV19 and TRBJ2-1; 11 nucleotides line up with TRBD2. The junction had 9 bases not matched to a gene; V was cut back by 9 bases and J by 5 bases. CDR3 length equals 15 residues. CDR1 LNHDA and CDR2 SQIVND come from the germline V gene (reference sequence). The CDR3 loop is CASKYLAGGDNEQFF. The CDR3 DNA sequence: TGTGCCAGCAAATATCTAGCGGGGGGAGACAATGAGCAGTTCTTC.

This clone was seen once. The chain links TRBV15 to TRBJ2-7; unclear D gene. This CDR3 region has 13 residues. V was trimmed by 1 base and J by 4 bases, leaving 8 bases between them. Germline V gives CDR1 LNHNV, CDR2 YYDKDF (reference sequence). As DNA, the CDR3 is TGTGCCACCAGCAGAGTCGGAGCTTACGAGCAGTACTTC. Protein: CATSRVGAYEQYF. The variable domain in full, completed from reference TRBV15 and TRBJ2-7, reads DAMVIQNPRYQVTQFGKPVTLSCSQTLNHNVMYWYQQKSSQAPKLLFHYYDKDFNNEADTPDNFQSRRPNTSFCFLDIRSPGLGDTAMYLCATSRVGAYEQYFGPGTRLTVT.

This clone appeared once. The same CDR3 is also encoded by other DNA sequences in this sample. V is TRBV9 and J is TRBJ2-3, with 12 nucleotides matching TRBD2. The V gene end was trimmed by 0 bases and the J gene end by 1 base; junction bases not matched to a gene: 9. This CDR3 is 19 amino acids long. Germline-derived CDR1 and CDR2 are SGDLS and YYNGEE. The CDR3 DNA follows: TGTGCCAGCAGCGTAGAGGTGAGACTAGCGGGGGCCGGCACAGATACGCAGTATTTT. Translating gives CASSVEVRLAGAGTDTQYF.

The V call is TRBV7-2, the J call TRBJ2-1; possibly TRBD2 for D (5 bases). The length of the CDR3 is 14 residues. Germline lookup yields CDR1 SGHTA and CDR2 FQGNSA. Trimming removed 7 bases from V and 10 bases from J, with 20 bases in between. CDR3 region: CASIQGRGFGEQFF. CDR3 bases: TGTGCCAGCATCCAAGGCCGGGGTTTCGGCGAGCAGTTCTTC.

The chain carries TRBV2 and TRBJ2-2; D is perhaps TRBD2 (5 bases). CDR1 is SNHLY, CDR2 FYNNEI, per germline. The CDR3 loop spans 14 amino acids. The germline V and J ends were trimmed by 3 bases and 1 base, with 6 bases remaining between them. Here the CDR3 DNA reads TGTGCCAGCAGTGAGGGAGAGAACACCGGGGAGCTGTTTTTT. It encodes CASSEGENTGELFF.

This clone was counted a few times. The J gene is TRBJ1-3, the V gene TRBV7-2, with 8 nucleotides matching TRBD1. The CDR3 loop spans 14 amino acids. Germline V gene data show CDR1 as SGHTA and CDR2 as FQGNSA. The ends lost 5 bases at V and 5 bases at J; junction bases unmatched: 5. The CDR3 loop reads CASSPRQGRNTIYF. CDR3 sequence (DNA): TGTGCCAGCAGCCCCAGACAGGGGAGAAACACCATATATTTT.

V is TRBV5-1 and J is TRBJ1-6; no clear D. V shed 0 bases and J shed 6 bases, with 7 bases lying between them. Per the germline V gene, CDR1 is SGHRS and CDR2 is YFSETQ. The length of the CDR3 is 14 residues. CDR3 DNA: TGCGCCAGCAGCTTGGAACAGCCTAATTCACCCCTCCACTTT. Its translation is CASSLEQPNSPLHF. Using reference TRBV5-1 and TRBJ1-6 for the parts outside the CDR3, the full variable domain is KAGVTQTPRYLIKTRGQQVTLSCSPISGHRSVSWYQQTPGQGLQFLFEYFSETQRNKGNFPGRFSGRQFSNSRSEMNVSTLELGDSALYLCASSLEQPNSPLHFGNGTRLTVT.

The chain recombines TRBV19 with TRBJ2-5, with a tentative D call TRBD2 (5 bases). Germline-derived CDR1 and CDR2 are LNHDA and SQIVND (reference sequence). Trimming took off 6 bases at V and 2 bases at J, with 7 bases between the two ends. The CDR3 is made up of 12 amino acids. The CDR3 DNA follows: TGTGCCAGTAGGAGGGATCAAGAGACCCAGTACTTC. It encodes CASRRDQETQYF.

V is TRBV7-8 and J is TRBJ2-7, with D perhaps matching TRBD2 (5 bases). V was pared by 5 bases and J by 7 bases, with 12 bases between. CDR3 length: 12 residues. Per the germline V gene, CDR1 is SGHVS and CDR2 is FQNEAQ. The CDR3 nucleotides read TGTGCCAGCAGCCCCCGGTCGGGAGAGCAGTACTTC. The encoded protein is CASSPRSGEQYF.

The rearrangement uses TRBV28 and TRBJ1-2, with 9 nucleotides matching TRBD1. Per germline, CDR1 MDHEN and CDR2 SYDVKM. The V and J ends lost 10 bases and 1 base, in that order; junction bases with no gene match: 13. This CDR3 has 16 amino acids. The CDR3 sequence: CAIPGTGTIGNYGYTF. CDR3 bases: TGTGCCATCCCCGGGACAGGGACGATCGGTAACTATGGCTACACCTTC.

As for this clone: Sequence at one end of the junction differs from germline and may be a read error. Other DNA sequences of this sample code for an identical CDR3. V and J are TRBV7-9 and TRBJ1-6; perhaps TRBD1 as D (6 bases). The CDR3 consists of 15 residues. The germline CDR1 and CDR2 sequences are SEHNR and FQNEAQ (reference sequence). For the CDR3, the DNA is TGTGCCAGCAGCTCACCAGGGGTTGGTAATTCCCCCCTCCACTTT. Translated: CASSSPGVGNSPLHF.

This clone was observed a handful of times. Likely a read error: the CDR3 ends without its conserved phenylalanine or tryptophan. The rearrangement joins TRBV29-1 to TRBJ1-2; no clear D. V lost 6 bases, J lost 7 bases, and 9 bases lay in between. Germline values: CDR1 SQVTM, CDR2 ANQGSEA. The CDR3 is 10 amino acids. CDR3 region: CSVLTGGYTV. As DNA, the CDR3 is TGCAGCGTACTGACTGGTGGCTACACCGTC.

This clone was seen a single time. The chain couples TRBV4-2 to TRBJ2-7; D may be TRBD2 (7 bases). CDR3 length: 15 amino acids. Germline loops: CDR1 LGHNA, CDR2 YNFKEQ. The ends were cut back, 3 bases at V and 4 bases at J, with 16 bases in the middle. The CDR3 reads CASSHAGEGGYEQYF. The CDR3 DNA reads as TGTGCCAGCAGCCATGCGGGGGAAGGGGGTTACGAGCAGTACTTC.

The gene calls are TRBV6-5 and TRBJ2-5; tentatively, D is TRBD1 (5 bases). The J call is uncertain, as TRBJ2-7 better fits the DNA end. This CDR3 is built from 15 residues. Germline V gene data show CDR1 as MNHEY and CDR2 as SVGAGI. The DNA of the CDR3 is TGTGCCAGCAGTTACGGTCAGGGTCGGGCCTACGAGCAGTACTTC. This encodes CASSYGQGRAYEQYF.

This clone was observed a few times. The CDR3 nucleotides are TGTGCCAGCAGCCCCTATGGACAGGGGTATGCGGATGAGCAGTACTTC. It codes for CASSPYGQGYADEQYF. The chain has TRBV7-3 and TRBJ2-7; 9 bases align to TRBD1. The germline gives CDR1 SGHTA, CDR2 FQGTGA. The length of the CDR3 is 16 residues. Trimming took 5 bases from V and 7 from J; bases not matched to a gene: 15.

This chain uses TRBV5-6 with TRBJ2-1; D is possibly TRBD1 (6 bases). Germline-derived CDR1 and CDR2 are SGHDT and YYEEEE. This CDR3 contains 14 residues. V was cut by 5 bases and J by 4 bases, with 13 bases left in between. The CDR3 region has the DNA TGTGCCAGCAGATCCTCGACAGGTTACAATGAGCAGTTCTTC. This sequence encodes CASRSSTGYNEQFF.

The chain joins TRBV9 to TRBJ1-3; 8 nucleotides align to TRBD1. The V gene's germline CDR1 is SGDLS and CDR2 YYNGEE. The CDR3 extends over 16 amino acids. The J segment lost 0 bases and the V segment lost 3 bases, leaving 5 bases of the junction unmatched. CDR3 bases: TGTGCCAGCAGCGCCCGGGACAGGATCTCTGGAAACACCATATATTTT. Translated: CASSARDRISGNTIYF.

The chain carries TRBV6-1 and TRBJ2-7, with D possibly matching TRBD2 (6 bases). CDR1 and CDR2 (germline): MNHNS, SASEGT. The CDR3 extends over 12 amino acids. The V gene lost 2 bases and the J gene lost 12 bases, with 14 bases spanning the gap. The CDR3 nucleotides read TGTGCCAGCAGTGAACAGTGGGCGGGGCGGTACTTC. Translated: CASSEQWAGRYF.

The V and J genes are TRBV2 and TRBJ1-3; 11 bases agree with TRBD1. The trim removed 7 bases at V and 0 bases at J, leaving 8 bases unmatched. The germline gives CDR1 SNHLY, CDR2 FYNNEI. This CDR3 spans 17 amino acids. The CDR3 DNA sequence: TGTGCCAGCATTCCGGGACAGGGGGGAAGCTCTGGAAACACCATATATTTT. Amino acid sequence: CASIPGQGGSSGNTIYF.

The chain has TRBV11-2 and TRBJ2-2, with D unclear. Germline V lookup: CDR1 SGHAT, CDR2 FQNNGV. Trimming left V 6 bases short and J 6 bases short, with 8 bases between. This CDR3 has 12 residues. Written as DNA, the CDR3 is TGTGCCAGCAGAACACAGCCCGGGGAGCTGTTTTTT. Its translation: CASRTQPGELFF.

The V call is TRBV4-1, the J call TRBJ1-5; D not resolved. The germline V gene encodes CDR1 MGHRA and CDR2 YSYEKL. V lost 0 bases, J lost 1 base, and 10 bases lay in between. The CDR3 extends over 16 amino acids. DNA of the CDR3: TGCGCCAGCAGCCAAGATTACGGAGAGAGCAATCAGCCCCAGCATTTT. Translation gives CASSQDYGESNQPQHF.

The chain joins TRBV6-1 to TRBJ1-4; D is ambiguous. V was pared by 8 bases and J by 0 bases, with 10 bases between. This CDR3 has 14 residues. Germline assignment: CDR1 MNHNS and CDR2 SASEGT. In DNA form, the CDR3 reads TGTGCCAGCGGTTCCCTACCAACTAATGAAAAACTGTTTTTT. Translating it yields CASGSLPTNEKLFF.

This sequence joins TRBV28 and TRBJ2-1; 7 bases align to TRBD2. Losses at the gene ends were 5 bases for V and 0 bases for J; bases not matched to a gene: 4. The CDR3 has 15 amino acids. Germline V gene data show CDR1 as MDHEN and CDR2 as SYDVKM. CDR3 in DNA: TGTGCCAGCAGTCCACTAGCGAGCTCCTACAATGAGCAGTTCTTC. Protein product: CASSPLASSYNEQFF.

A few counts support this clone. J is TRBJ1-2 and V is TRBV28; TRBD1 might be the D (6 bases). Trimming shortened V by 9 bases and J by 2 bases, and 16 bases separated the two germline ends. Germline values: CDR1 MDHEN, CDR2 SYDVKM. This CDR3 has 14 residues. CDR3 sequence reads: CASNEMTGNYGYTF. The CDR3 nucleotides are TGTGCCAGTAATGAGATGACAGGAAACTATGGCTACACCTTC.

The gene calls are TRBV19 and TRBJ2-5; weak D call: TRBD2 (6 bases). The V end lost 6 bases, the J end lost 4 bases, and 9 bases lay between the germline ends. There are 12 residues in the CDR3. Germline CDR1 reads LNHDA; CDR2 reads SQIVND (reference sequence). The CDR3 is CASRGGAETQYF. Here the CDR3 DNA reads TGTGCCAGTAGAGGCGGGGCAGAGACCCAGTACTTC.

The chain is built from TRBV4-1 and TRBJ2-4, with TRBD2 matching over 15 bases. In germline, CDR1 is MGHRA, CDR2 YSYEKL. The trim removed 3 bases at V and 3 bases at J, leaving 3 bases unmatched. This CDR3 has 17 amino acids. The CDR3 nucleotides read TGCGCCAGCAGCCACGGACTAGCGGGAGGGGGCAAAAACATTCAGTACTTC. Its protein product is CASSHGLAGGGKNIQYF.

The rearrangement uses TRBV19 and TRBJ1-1, with a possible D match to TRBD1 (5 bases). The germline V gene encodes CDR1 LNHDA and CDR2 SQIVND (reference sequence). The germline V and J ends were trimmed by 5 bases and 1 base, with 11 bases remaining between them. This CDR3 has 14 amino acids. The CDR3 is CASSVFTGNTEAFF. CDR3 in DNA: TGTGCCAGTAGTGTCTTTACAGGGAACACTGAAGCTTTCTTT.

V and J are TRBV2 and TRBJ2-3; 9 bases map to TRBD2. CDR3 length equals 15 residues. V was clipped by 1 base and J by 3 bases; unmatched bases: 2. Germline assignment: CDR1 SNHLY and CDR2 FYNNEI. The CDR3 DNA is TGTGCCAGCAGTGAAGATAGCGGGAGAACAGATACGCAGTATTTT. Its protein is CASSEDSGRTDTQYF.

The J gene is TRBJ1-2, the V gene TRBV19, with 8 bases aligning to TRBD1. Trimming at V came to 5 bases and at J to 2 bases, leaving 7 bases not matched to a gene. Germline V gene lookup returns CDR1 LNHDA and CDR2 SQIVND (reference sequence). There are 15 residues in the CDR3. The CDR3 DNA reads TGTGCCAGTAGTTCTCCCGGACAGGGCAACTATGGCTACACCTTC. Protein product: CASSSPGQGNYGYTF.

The chain recombines TRBV11-3 with TRBJ2-6, with D possibly being TRBD1 (6 bases). The CDR3 runs 16 residues. The V and J ends lost 10 bases and 2 bases respectively, with 18 bases between them. Germline CDR1 is SGHNT and CDR2 is YENEEA. Written as DNA, the CDR3 is TGTGCCATCCAACAACAGGGTCCCACTGGGGCCAACGTCCTGACTTTC. This sequence encodes CAIQQQGPTGANVLTF.

This clone showed up just once. The V and J genes are TRBV7-2 and TRBJ2-7, with D possibly TRBD2 on 6 matching bases. The CDR3 runs to 14 residues. The V gene's germline CDR1 is SGHTA and CDR2 FQGNSA. V was pared by 2 bases and J by 4 bases, with 12 bases between. The CDR3, as DNA: TGTGCCAGCAGCTTAAGCTCGGGAGCTTACGAGCAGTACTTC. Translation gives CASSLSSGAYEQYF.